This entry features one T cell receptor beta chain sequence. Its target is unknown. This entry comes from a study of T cells after yellow fever vaccination. Study-level results: Researchers report a weaker secondary response that nonetheless peaked faster, day 5 versus 15. Boosting was followed by the reappearance of most primary-vaccination clones (less than 98% CD4, 70% to 90% CD8).

The 5'RACE template-switching step produced TCR cDNA and added a universal primer site and UMIs. TCRdb ran MiXCR on the 5' RACE reads and lists one entry per CDR3 protein. This table holds around 550,000 distinct CDR3 sequences, roughly a fifth found once. This TCR derives from a man aged 25 to 45 who received the YFV17D yellow fever vaccine. This specimen consisted of PBMCs, obtained 15 days after the yellow fever booster vaccination.

For the CDR3, the DNA is TGTGCCACCAGCAGTCCCAATAGGGGTGGAGATACGCAGTATTTT. It is translated as CATSSPNRGGDTQYF. The chain carries TRBV15 and TRBJ2-3, with a possible D match to TRBD1 (5 bases). Trimming shortened V by 3 bases and J by 5 bases, and 15 bases separated the two germline ends. Per germline, CDR1 LNHNV and CDR2 YYDKDF (reference sequence). This CDR3 has 15 amino acids. Full variable domain (outside the CDR3, taken from reference TRBV15 and TRBJ2-3): DAMVIQNPRYQVTQFGKPVTLSCSQTLNHNVMYWYQQKSSQAPKLLFHYYDKDFNNEADTPDNFQSRRPNTSFCFLDIRSPGLGDTAMYLCATSSPNRGGDTQYFGPGTRLTVL.